The rows below give T cell receptor beta chains drawn from one sample of a study of T-cell memory formation after mild COVID-19. TCRdb fed the 5' RACE reads into MiXCR, producing one record per CDR3 protein. In the table there are roughly 600,000 distinct CDR3 sequences, roughly 18% of which are singletons. Sequenced input: PBMCs or a T cell subset sorted from them (not recorded which). The receptors here all came from an adult woman who had mild COVID-19 (a few samples of this study predate the infection). Cell type and time point are not known. Each CDR3 is given without its conserved first and last residue.

cdr3_aa: ASSPQVLAGATDTQY; j_call: TRBJ2-3; cdr3_length: 15; v_call: TRBV3-1
cdr3_aa: ASSDATNEKLF; j_call: TRBJ1-4; cdr3_length: 11; v_call: TRBV6-2/TRBV6-3
cdr3_aa: SVEIGRWEQY; j_call: TRBJ2-7; cdr3_length: 10; v_call: TRBV29-1
cdr3_aa: ASSKGSGANVLT; j_call: TRBJ2-6; cdr3_length: 12; v_call: TRBV6-5
cdr3_aa: ASSPRLIASGPTDWPY; j_call: TRBJ2-3; cdr3_length: 16; v_call: TRBV6-5
cdr3_aa: ASRNGVQETQY; j_call: TRBJ2-5; cdr3_length: 11; v_call: TRBV12-3/TRBV12-4
cdr3_aa: ASSVGGPHTEAF; j_call: TRBJ1-1; cdr3_length: 12; v_call: TRBV9
cdr3_aa: ASSVRTGPSYEQY; j_call: TRBJ2-7; cdr3_length: 13; v_call: TRBV9
cdr3_aa: ASTKTLFGGYT; j_call: TRBJ1-2; cdr3_length: 11; v_call: TRBV7-2
cdr3_aa: SVEDGGAAF; j_call: TRBJ1-1; cdr3_length: 9; v_call: TRBV29-1
cdr3_aa: ASSLVSGGADTQY; j_call: TRBJ2-3; cdr3_length: 13; v_call: TRBV5-6
cdr3_aa: ATSLTRAGELF; j_call: TRBJ2-2; cdr3_length: 11; v_call: TRBV24-1
cdr3_aa: ASSLVARGEL; j_call: TRBJ2-1; cdr3_length: 10; v_call: TRBV7-9
cdr3_aa: ASSFRQGREQY; j_call: TRBJ2-7; cdr3_length: 11; v_call: TRBV7-3
cdr3_aa: ASSPGQANEQF; j_call: TRBJ2-1; cdr3_length: 11; v_call: TRBV18
cdr3_aa: ASSSYGGQETQY; j_call: TRBJ2-5; cdr3_length: 12; v_call: TRBV12-3/TRBV12-4
cdr3_aa: ASSATSGGSYNEQF; j_call: TRBJ2-1; cdr3_length: 14; v_call: TRBV5-1
cdr3_aa: ASSFFSLYTPSQPQH; j_call: TRBJ1-5; cdr3_length: 15; v_call: TRBV19
cdr3_aa: ASSPRLAATGELF; j_call: TRBJ2-2; cdr3_length: 13; v_call: TRBV5-1
cdr3_aa: ASRQGDMNTGELF; j_call: TRBJ2-2; cdr3_length: 13; v_call: TRBV27
cdr3_aa: SVERQEPPLYT; j_call: TRBJ1-2; cdr3_length: 11; v_call: TRBV29-1
cdr3_aa: ASSSSRQGWYGYT; j_call: TRBJ1-2; cdr3_length: 13; v_call: TRBV12-3/TRBV12-4
cdr3_aa: ASSLESGSGYEQY; j_call: TRBJ2-7; cdr3_length: 13; v_call: TRBV7-2
cdr3_aa: ATSRDGRGRIQGYT; j_call: TRBJ1-2; cdr3_length: 14; v_call: TRBV15
cdr3_aa: ASSLGASTDTQY; j_call: TRBJ2-3; cdr3_length: 12; v_call: TRBV12-3/TRBV12-4
cdr3_aa: ASSGAGDADTQY; j_call: TRBJ2-3; cdr3_length: 12; v_call: TRBV4-1
cdr3_aa: ASSLITSEETQY; j_call: TRBJ2-5; cdr3_length: 12; v_call: TRBV7-2
cdr3_aa: AWSYGTGSYEQY; j_call: TRBJ2-7; cdr3_length: 12; v_call: TRBV30
cdr3_aa: ASSTSGGRHNEQF; j_call: TRBJ2-1; cdr3_length: 13; v_call: TRBV19
cdr3_aa: ASSEGLAFETYEQY; j_call: TRBJ2-7; cdr3_length: 14; v_call: TRBV6-1
cdr3_aa: ASSYSPYEQY; j_call: TRBJ2-7; cdr3_length: 10; v_call: TRBV6-5
cdr3_aa: SARGGAGEQF; j_call: TRBJ2-1; cdr3_length: 10; v_call: TRBV20-1
cdr3_aa: ASTPDIMNTEAF; j_call: TRBJ1-1; cdr3_length: 12; v_call: TRBV12-3/TRBV12-4
cdr3_aa: ASNKGRGLEHT; j_call: TRBJ1-2; cdr3_length: 11; v_call: TRBV6-2/TRBV6-3
cdr3_aa: ASSQNLWEEQY; j_call: TRBJ2-7; cdr3_length: 11; v_call: TRBV11-2
cdr3_aa: ASSRRDSLAKNIQY; j_call: TRBJ2-4; cdr3_length: 14; v_call: TRBV18
cdr3_aa: AISGTGFYNQPQH; j_call: TRBJ1-5; cdr3_length: 13; v_call: TRBV10-3
cdr3_aa: ASRSAGAGPDTQY; j_call: TRBJ2-3; cdr3_length: 13; v_call: TRBV6-1
cdr3_aa: ASSQDDRDEQY; j_call: TRBJ2-7; cdr3_length: 11; v_call: TRBV3-1
cdr3_aa: ASGRDRASGANVLT; j_call: TRBJ2-6; cdr3_length: 14; v_call: TRBV5-1
cdr3_aa: ATSRPGTGYNEQF; j_call: TRBJ2-1; cdr3_length: 13; v_call: TRBV15
cdr3_aa: AWSVWSGTQY; j_call: TRBJ2-3; cdr3_length: 10; v_call: TRBV30
cdr3_aa: ASSPRGPGNTIY; j_call: TRBJ1-3; cdr3_length: 12; v_call: TRBV12-3/TRBV12-4